The next 10 T cell receptor beta chains were all read from a single sample in a study of blood T cell repertoires in COVID-19. The table came from immunoSEQ multiplex PCR; TCRdb's copy has only in-frame clones and leaves some out. The sample carries fewer than 200,000 clones, 85% recorded once. Source material: peripheral blood. These receptor sequences come from a woman aged 60-70 years with acute or convalescent COVID-19.

This rearrangement joins TRBV14 to TRBJ1-1, with D perhaps matching TRBD1 (5 bases). CDR3 length equals 14 residues. Germline-derived CDR1 and CDR2 are SGHDN and FVKESK. V was pared by 2 bases and J by 5 bases, with 12 bases between. CDR3 in amino acids: CASSQSGTLTEAFF. CDR3 coding DNA: TGTGCCAGCAGCCAATCCGGGACTCTAACTGAAGCTTTCTTT.

V and J are TRBV6-6 and TRBJ1-5; possible D gene TRBD1, 6 bases. The germline V gene encodes CDR1 MNHNY and CDR2 SVGAGI (reference sequence). Trimming left V 7 bases short and J 4 bases short, with 20 bases between. This CDR3 is built from 16 residues. CDR3 residues: CASTSLSGVGNQPQHF. The CDR3 coding sequence is TGTGCCAGCACCTCTCTTTCAGGGGTAGGAAATCAGCCCCAGCATTTT.

CDR3 coding DNA: TGTGCCAGCAGCTTGACAAGGGGGCAGGACACTGAAGCTTTCTTT. Protein product: CASSLTRGQDTEAFF. V gene TRBV5-4 combines with J gene TRBJ1-1; TRBD1 matches 7 bases. The V and J ends lost 1 base and 3 bases, in that order; junction bases with no gene match: 6. This CDR3 contains 15 residues. Germline loops: CDR1 SGHNT, CDR2 YYREEE (reference sequence).

The CDR3 region is CASSVGQREAGELFF. In nucleotides, the CDR3 is TGTGCCAGCAGCGTAGGGCAGCGGGAGGCCGGGGAGCTGTTTTTT. V gene TRBV9 combines with J gene TRBJ2-2, with 9 bases matching TRBD2. Germline V gene lookup returns CDR1 SGDLS and CDR2 YYNGEE. With 0 bases clipped from V and 6 bases from J, the junction kept 3 bases outside the gene matches. The CDR3 covers 15 residues.

The V gene is TRBV9, the J gene TRBJ2-5; D uncertain. The V end lost 3 bases, the J end lost 1 base, and 13 bases lay between the germline ends. This CDR3 is 15 amino acids long. Germline V gene data show CDR1 as SGDLS and CDR2 as YYNGEE. CDR3 protein: CASSAAAGLQETQYF. The CDR3 coding sequence is TGTGCCAGCAGCGCCGCTGCAGGTCTCCAAGAGACCCAGTACTTC.

This clone was seen a few times. The chain uses TRBV12-5 and TRBJ1-6; tentative D call: TRBD1 (6 bases). The CDR3 spans 15 residues. CDR1 and CDR2 (germline): LGHNT, FRNRAP. Between the trimmed V and J ends, which lost 0 bases and 14 bases, there was a span of 17 bases. CDR3 coding DNA: TGTGCTAGTGGTTTGGTACGACCAGGGGTGATGGCCCTCCACTTT. It codes for CASGLVRPGVMALHF.

The chain's CDR3 is CSFGGESTEAFF. CDR3 in DNA: TGCAGCTTCGGTGGGGAGTCCACTGAAGCTTTCTTT. The chain links TRBV29-1 to TRBJ1-1, with unresolved D. The CDR3 is made up of 12 amino acids. Trimming cost V 8 bases and J 4 bases, with 14 bases left between them. CDR1 and CDR2 from the germline V gene are SQVTM and ANQGSEA.

The chain links TRBV11-1 to TRBJ2-5; TRBD2 is a possible D gene (6 bases). Looked up from germline, CDR1 is SGHAT and CDR2 is FQDESV (reference sequence). The CDR3 loop spans 14 amino acids. Trimming shortened V by 4 bases and J by 5 bases, and 14 bases separated the two germline ends. In DNA form, the CDR3 reads TGTGCCAGCAGCTCGCGCCGGGGAGGTGAGACCCAGTACTTC. Translated: CASSSRRGGETQYF. The complete variable domain, with remaining parts taken from reference TRBV11-1 and TRBJ2-5, reads EAEVAQSPRYKITEKSQAVAFWCDPISGHATLYWYRQILGQGPELLVQFQDESVVDDSQLPKDRFSAERLKGVDSTLKIQPAELGDSAMYLCASSSRRGGETQYFGPGTRLLVL.

The chain recombines TRBV14 with TRBJ1-1, with a weak D call TRBD1 (6 bases). Germline CDR1 SGHDN, CDR2 FVKESK. The CDR3 has 15 residues. V gave up 0 bases and J gave up 11 bases, with 19 bases separating them. In nucleotides, the CDR3 is TGTGCCAGCAGCCAAGAAGGGGGTCGCGCCAGCAGGGCTTTCTTT. It yields the protein CASSQEGGRASRAFF.

The chain joins TRBV5-4 to TRBJ1-1, with no clear D. Germline CDR1 SGHNT, CDR2 YYREEE (reference sequence). The CDR3 loop spans 16 amino acids. With 4 bases removed from V and 0 bases from J, the gap between germline ends came to 16 bases. CDR3 sequence reads: CASSPGTTNMNTEAFF. The DNA of the CDR3 is TGTGCCAGCAGCCCCGGAACTACCAACATGAACACTGAAGCTTTCTTT.